This section outlines one TCR beta chain sequence together with its context. What it binds is not known. The source of the sample is a study of blood T cells in healthy people across ages. Notes on the study in general: Across the age range, TCR beta diversity per million T cells fell in a roughly linear way.

Primers used in a second PCR of about 7 to 12 cycles were a sample-barcoded 5' primer and a J-beta primer mix. TCRdb fed the 5' RACE reads into MiXCR, producing one record per CDR3 protein. The sample yields around 800,000 distinct CDR3 sequences, 20% to 30% seen once. The same sample was also studied in work on T cells of mothers and their children.

The receptor comes from a boy aged 5-17 years in good health. The sample consisted of blood.

The CDR3: CASLRGAGHEQYF. In nucleotides, the CDR3 is TGTGCCAGCTTGCGGGGGGCGGGCCACGAGCAGTACTTC. V gene TRBV2 combines with J gene TRBJ2-7; TRBD2 agrees at 8 bases. With 8 bases clipped from V and 5 bases from J, the junction kept 8 bases outside the gene matches. The germline CDR1 and CDR2 sequences are SNHLY and FYNNEI. The CDR3 is 13 residues long.